A selection of T cell receptor beta chains follows, all from one sample in a study of shared clonotypes between healthy human individuals. Some clones are missing from TCRdb's copy, which holds only in-frame ones; the method was immunoSEQ multiplex PCR. The top ten hold roughly 0.45% of the sample, which has about 1.5 million clones, 95% to 99% seen once. The sequenced sample was naive CD4+ T cells sorted from blood. These TCRs come from a man aged 25 to 45 in good health. The CDR3 runs from the conserved cysteine through the conserved F or W. The D gene is left open where the match is weak. Part of the rows lack a size; the others show once, few, many or a class for expanded clones.

V: TRBV5-1; D: -; size: -; J: TRBJ1-4; CDR3: CASSLTGLEKLFF; DNA: TGCGCCAGCAGCTTGACGGGACTGGAAAAACTGTTTTTT
V: TRBV6-1; D: -; size: -; J: TRBJ1-4; CDR3: CASSESTENEKLFF; DNA: TGTGCCAGCAGTGAATCGACGGAGAATGAAAAACTGTTTTTT
V: TRBV6-5; D: -; size: once; J: TRBJ1-2; CDR3: CASRSSGRNYGYTF; DNA: TGTGCCAGCAGATCTTCCGGGAGAAACTATGGCTACACCTTC
V: TRBV29-1; D: TRBD2; size: -; J: TRBJ2-2; CDR3: CSGRLAGGEAGELFF; DNA: TGCAGCGGTAGACTAGCGGGAGGAGAGGCCGGGGAGCTGTTTTTT
V: TRBV2; D: TRBD1; size: -; J: TRBJ2-7; CDR3: CATNRDRAYEQYF; DNA: TGTGCCACAAACCGGGACAGGGCTTACGAGCAGTACTTC
V: TRBV18; D: -; size: -; J: TRBJ2-1; CDR3: CASSLRSSSYNEQFF; DNA: TGTGCCAGCTCCCTCAGGAGCAGCTCCTACAATGAGCAGTTCTTC
V: TRBV4-3; D: TRBD1; size: -; J: TRBJ1-2; CDR3: CASSQEVTGGGYTF; DNA: TGCGCCAGCAGCCAAGAAGTTACAGGGGGCGGCTACACCTTC
V: TRBV18; D: -; size: -; J: TRBJ1-4; CDR3: CASSRDEKTGATNEKLFF; DNA: TGTGCCAGCTCACGAGACGAGAAAACAGGAGCAACTAATGAAAAACTGTTTTTT
V: TRBV6-1; D: TRBD2; size: once; J: TRBJ2-1; CDR3: CASSLAGGSHNEQFF; DNA: TGTGCCAGCAGTTTAGCGGGAGGCTCCCACAATGAGCAGTTCTTC
V: TRBV9; D: -; size: -; J: TRBJ2-7; CDR3: CASSVDMGAYSYEQYF; DNA: TGTGCCAGCAGCGTAGATATGGGGGCCTATTCCTACGAGCAGTACTTC
V: TRBV5-6; D: TRBD1; size: -; J: TRBJ2-1; CDR3: CASSSYRTGTNEQFF; DNA: TGTGCCAGCAGCAGCTACCGGACAGGGACGAATGAGCAGTTCTTC
V: TRBV10-3; D: -; size: -; J: TRBJ2-3; CDR3: CAISQKTSGNGDTQYF; DNA: TGTGCCATCAGCCAGAAGACCTCGGGCAATGGAGATACGCAGTATTTT
V: TRBV13; D: TRBD1; size: -; J: TRBJ2-7; CDR3: CASSLGPDRAPYEQYF; DNA: TGTGCCAGCAGCCTAGGCCCGGACAGGGCCCCCTACGAGCAGTACTTC
V: TRBV5-4; D: TRBD2; size: -; J: TRBJ2-1; CDR3: CASSLVASGDNEQFF; DNA: TGTGCCAGCAGCTTGGTGGCTAGCGGAGACAATGAGCAGTTCTTC
V: TRBV4-3; D: -; size: -; J: TRBJ1-5; CDR3: CASSQDSRGGPQHF; DNA: TGCGCCAGCAGCCAAGATAGCCGAGGCGGGCCCCAGCATTTT
V: TRBV19; D: -; size: -; J: TRBJ2-3; CDR3: CARRAGDTQYF; DNA: TGTGCCCGTAGGGCGGGAGATACGCAGTATTTT
V: TRBV6-5; D: -; size: -; J: TRBJ2-3; CDR3: CASSYGAGRTDTQYF; DNA: TGTGCCAGCAGTTACGGGGCGGGGAGGACAGATACGCAGTATTTT
V: TRBV29-1; D: TRBD1; size: -; J: TRBJ1-1; CDR3: CSAGQGAAEAFF; DNA: TGCAGCGCGGGACAGGGGGCGGCTGAAGCTTTCTTT
V: TRBV25-1; D: TRBD2; size: -; J: TRBJ2-1; CDR3: CASIQREGNEQFF; DNA: TGTGCCAGCATCCAGCGGGAAGGCAATGAGCAGTTCTTC
V: TRBV19; D: TRBD1; size: -; J: TRBJ2-2; CDR3: CASTPGQGVGGELFF; DNA: TGTGCCAGTACACCGGGACAGGGGGTGGGCGGGGAGCTGTTTTTT
V: TRBV27; D: -; size: -; J: TRBJ1-4; CDR3: CARYGEKLFF; DNA: TGTGCCAGGTATGGTGAAAAACTGTTTTTT
V: TRBV9; D: TRBD2; size: -; J: TRBJ2-1; CDR3: CASSVAASGKHNEQFF; DNA: TGTGCCAGCAGCGTAGCCGCTAGCGGGAAACACAATGAGCAGTTCTTC
V: TRBV6-6; D: -; size: -; J: TRBJ2-7; CDR3: CASSYGAEHYEQYF; DNA: TGTGCCAGCAGTTACGGAGCGGAGCACTACGAGCAGTACTTC
V: TRBV5-1; D: -; size: -; J: TRBJ2-2; CDR3: CASSLPGRAAGELFF; DNA: TGCGCCAGCAGCTTGCCCGGGAGAGCGGCCGGGGAGCTGTTTTTT
V: TRBV27; D: -; size: -; J: TRBJ2-3; CDR3: CASVTDKQTDTQYF; DNA: TGTGCCAGCGTCACGGACAAGCAAACAGATACGCAGTATTTT
V: TRBV29-1; D: -; size: -; J: TRBJ2-7; CDR3: CSVDSWAPEQYF; DNA: TGCAGCGTTGATTCGTGGGCTCCTGAGCAGTACTTC
V: TRBV7-2; D: -; size: -; J: TRBJ2-1; CDR3: CASSQPVRANEQFF; DNA: TGTGCCAGCAGCCAACCGGTTAGAGCTAATGAGCAGTTCTTC
V: TRBV11-3; D: -; size: -; J: TRBJ1-2; CDR3: CASSPLSHSYYNYGYTF; DNA: TGTGCCAGCAGCCCACTCTCCCACAGCTATTATAACTATGGCTACACCTTC
V: TRBV7-9; D: -; size: -; J: TRBJ2-7; CDR3: CASSLIWTDEQYF; DNA: TGTGCCAGCAGCTTGATTTGGACGGACGAGCAGTACTTC